This T cell receptor (beta chain) was observed in a study of identifying expanded T cells in peripheral blood. Findings and limits, study-wide: Roughly 2-week clone count variance significantly increased as total template count grew. Differentially abundant clones: roughly 1.2 between replicates, approximately 15 at two to three weeks, approximately 19 at four.

The CDR3 consists of 15 residues. Germline V gene lookup returns CDR1 MDHEN and CDR2 SYDVKM. V gave up 10 bases and J gave up 1 base; unmatched junction bases: 8. Points on this clone: Its antigen remains unknown.

During the collection period, no donor immune events like infections were recorded. Data came from immunoSEQ multiplex PCR; TCRdb stores just in-frame clones and leaves some out. Found here are approximately 58,000 clones, approximately 89% of them singletons; the top ten hold 3.6%. This sequence was found in a person aged 18 to 75 in good health. The J gene is TRBJ1-3, the V gene TRBV28; 9 positions match TRBD1. The sequenced material came from blood. As DNA, the CDR3 is TGTGCCACCGACAGGGGGGGTTTATCTGGAAACACCATATATTTT. This sequence encodes CATDRGGLSGNTIYF.